The 30 T cell receptor beta chains below were found in one sample sequenced in a study of vaccination effects on CD4 cells after COVID-19. Upon completion of 10 days in culture, CD4+ T cells were isolated. Antigens of these TCRs are unknown. This table comes from immunoSEQ multiplex PCR, and its TCRdb copy is limited to in-frame clones, with some not included. The sample gives around 30,000 clones, over 55% of which show up once; 9.9% is in the top ten. The starting material was CD4+ T cells from PBMCs cultured without peptide, obtained before COVID-19 vaccination. These receptor sequences come from a human donor who received a COVID-19 vaccine.

There are a few counts of this clone. The chain couples TRBV5-1 to TRBJ1-2, with D perhaps TRBD1 (6 bases). Looked up from germline, CDR1 is SGHRS and CDR2 is YFSETQ. The CDR3 runs to 14 residues. V was pared by 4 bases and J by 8 bases, with 18 bases between. CDR3 DNA: TGCGCCAGCAGCGAGCTACAGGGTCGGGAAGGCTACACCTTC. Translation gives CASSELQGREGYTF.

This clone has more than one count but fewer than ten. The chain links TRBV6-6 to TRBJ1-6, with a weak D call TRBD1 (6 bases). This CDR3 contains 13 residues. Germline V lookup: CDR1 MNHNY, CDR2 SVGAGI (reference sequence). With 8 bases removed from V and 11 bases from J, the gap between germline ends came to 16 bases. The CDR3 sequence is CASLSGGLAPLHF. The CDR3 DNA reads TGTGCCAGCTTAAGTGGGGGGCTAGCACCCCTCCACTTT.

J is TRBJ2-1 and V is TRBV19; D call uncertain. This CDR3 is built from 13 residues. CDR1 is LNHDA and CDR2 is SQIVND in the germline V gene (reference sequence). V was shortened by 6 bases and J by 10 bases, with 16 bases between the two germline ends. The DNA for the CDR3 is TGTGCCAGTAGCGTCCGTGGTGATCGGGAGCAGTTCTTC. Amino acids: CASSVRGDREQFF.

The chain carries TRBV3-1 (or the pseudogene TRBV3-2) and TRBJ1-2; TRBD1 matches at 9 bases. The CDR3 spans 15 residues. Germline assignment: CDR1 LGHDT and CDR2 YNNKEL (reference sequence). V was clipped by 4 bases and J by 7 bases; unmatched bases: 10. This CDR3 is CASSLRDRAGLGYTF. The CDR3 bases are TGTGCCAGCAGCCTCCGGGACAGGGCGGGTCTTGGCTACACCTTC.

The chain combines TRBV7-9 with TRBJ1-1, with 9 bases matching TRBD1. The CDR3 consists of 15 residues. CDR1 is SEHNR, CDR2 FQNEAQ, per germline (reference sequence). The V and J ends lost 4 bases and 3 bases, in that order; junction bases with no gene match: 6. Here the CDR3 reads CASSSTGGADTEAFF. CDR3 nucleotides: TGTGCCAGCAGCTCAACAGGGGGCGCCGACACTGAAGCTTTCTTT.

This clone was detected a few times. The chain uses TRBV5-1 and TRBJ2-1; D unclear. The CDR3 is made up of 15 amino acids. The germline gives CDR1 SGHRS, CDR2 YFSETQ. The ends were cut back, 0 bases at V and 3 bases at J, with 10 bases in the middle. The DNA of the CDR3 is TGCGCCAGCAGCTTGGTCCGTCCTCGCTACAATGAGCAGTTCTTC. Translation gives CASSLVRPRYNEQFF. Full variable domain (outside the CDR3, taken from reference TRBV5-1 and TRBJ2-1): KAGVTQTPRYLIKTRGQQVTLSCSPISGHRSVSWYQQTPGQGLQFLFEYFSETQRNKGNFPGRFSGRQFSNSRSEMNVSTLELGDSALYLCASSLVRPRYNEQFFGPGTRLTVL.

This rearrangement joins TRBV29-1 to TRBJ2-1, with TRBD2 identical over 8 bases. This CDR3 spans 13 amino acids. CDR1 is SQVTM and CDR2 is ANQGSEA in the germline V gene. Trimming took 3 bases from V and 8 from J; bases not matched to a gene: 6. The CDR3 sequence: CSVESPGGDEQFF. The CDR3 coding sequence is TGCAGCGTTGAGTCTCCGGGGGGGGATGAGCAGTTCTTC.

This clone was recorded only once. The chain uses TRBV15 and TRBJ2-2; TRBD2 agrees at 13 bases. Germline V gene data show CDR1 as LNHNV and CDR2 as YYDKDF (reference sequence). Unmatched junction bases numbered 8, after V lost 5 bases and J lost 5 bases. This CDR3 has 17 amino acids. The CDR3 loop is CATSPLLAGGVTGELFF. The CDR3 nucleotides read TGTGCCACCAGCCCTTTACTAGCGGGAGGGGTTACCGGGGAGCTGTTTTTT.

The CDR3 coding sequence is TGTGCCTGGAGCAAGGGATTGAGCAATCAGCCCCAGCATTTT. The encoded protein is CAWSKGLSNQPQHF. The chain couples TRBV30 to TRBJ1-5; unclear D gene. V lost 3 bases and J 1 base, leaving 10 bases between the germline ends. Germline CDR1 GTSNPN, CDR2 SVGIG (reference sequence). This CDR3 contains 14 residues.

V gene TRBV11-2 combines with J gene TRBJ2-1; the match to TRBD2 covers 7 bases. The length of the CDR3 is 15 residues. Losses at the gene ends were 1 base for V and 12 bases for J; bases not matched to a gene: 12. CDR1 and CDR2 (germline): SGHAT, FQNNGV. CDR3 protein: CASSLAWTSSIGQFF. Here the CDR3 DNA reads TGTGCCAGCAGCTTAGCCTGGACTAGTAGCATAGGGCAGTTCTTC.

Only one count was recorded for this clone. The chain links TRBV6-1 to TRBJ2-5; 9 nucleotides agree with TRBD1. V shed 1 base and J 2 bases; nucleotides not matched to a gene: 8. There are 17 residues in the CDR3. Germline V gene sequence: CDR1 MNHNS, CDR2 SASEGT. CDR3 in DNA: TGTGCCAGCAGTGAAGTCATTGGGACAGGGCCACAAGAGACCCAGTACTTC. Translation: CASSEVIGTGPQETQYF.

This clone came up a few times. The chain uses TRBV19 and TRBJ1-1; D is undetermined. Germline V gives CDR1 LNHDA, CDR2 SQIVND (reference sequence). Trimming left V 2 bases short and J 0 bases short, with 4 bases between. This CDR3 is built from 13 residues. CDR3 in amino acids: CASSIYMNTEAFF. The CDR3 DNA reads TGTGCCAGTAGTATATACATGAACACTGAAGCTTTCTTT.

This sequence joins TRBV6-5 and TRBJ2-7; 12 bases map to TRBD1. The trim removed 6 bases at V and 2 bases at J, leaving 2 bases unmatched. The CDR3 extends over 14 amino acids. Germline CDR1 is MNHEY and CDR2 is SVGAGI. In nucleotides, the CDR3 is TGTGCCAGCAGAGGGACAGGGGGCACCTACGAGCAGTACTTC. It yields the protein CASRGTGGTYEQYF.

The chain links TRBV6-5 to TRBJ1-4, with 8 nucleotides matching TRBD1. The ends lost 6 bases at V and 7 bases at J; junction bases unmatched: 1. Germline CDR1 is MNHEY and CDR2 is SVGAGI. The length of the CDR3 is 12 residues. CDR3 sequence reads: CASRQGAEKLFF. CDR3 DNA sequence: TGTGCCAGCAGGCAGGGGGCTGAAAAACTGTTTTTT.

The gene calls are TRBV30 and TRBJ2-1; TRBD1 aligns across 7 bases. The CDR3 is made up of 16 amino acids. Per the germline V gene, CDR1 is GTSNPN and CDR2 is SVGIG (reference sequence). With V trimmed by 3 bases and J by 3 bases, 11 bases remained unmatched. CDR3 sequence reads: CAWRAAGTAGYNEQFF. The CDR3 coding sequence is TGTGCCTGGAGAGCGGCCGGGACAGCCGGCTACAATGAGCAGTTCTTC.

The CDR3 DNA reads as TGTGCCACCCAGGGGGCTCGGTCGGAAAAACTGTTTTTT. Translating it yields CATQGARSEKLFF. The rearrangement joins TRBV19 to TRBJ1-4, with 8 nucleotides matching TRBD1. Germline values: CDR1 LNHDA, CDR2 SQIVND (reference sequence). Trimming cost V 10 bases and J 8 bases; bases outside gene matches: 9. The CDR3 is 13 residues long.

A few counts support this clone. The chain carries TRBV5-1 and TRBJ2-7; 8 bases are shared with TRBD1. The ends lost 4 bases at V and 3 bases at J; junction bases unmatched: 3. The CDR3 runs to 13 residues. The V gene's germline CDR1 is SGHRS and CDR2 YFSETQ. The CDR3 region has the DNA TGCGCCAGCAGCGTAACAGGGGGCTACGAGCAGTACTTC. Encoded protein: CASSVTGGYEQYF.

The V and J genes are TRBV19 and TRBJ1-1; D is unresolved. This CDR3 spans 12 amino acids. Per germline, CDR1 LNHDA and CDR2 SQIVND (reference sequence). Trimming shortened V by 3 bases and J by 5 bases, and 7 bases separated the two germline ends. The CDR3 DNA sequence: TGTGCCAGTAGTATCGGGCGGACTGAAGCTTTCTTT. It specifies CASSIGRTEAFF.

This rearrangement joins TRBV11-2 to TRBJ2-1; TRBD2 agrees at 9 bases. J gave up 1 base and V 3 bases, and 10 bases lay outside the gene matches. The CDR3 spans 18 residues. CDR1 and CDR2 (germline): SGHAT, FQNNGV. This chain's CDR3 is CASSFSLLAGRSYNEQFF. The CDR3 nucleotides read TGTGCCAGCAGCTTTTCCCTTCTAGCGGGAAGATCCTACAATGAGCAGTTCTTC. Using reference TRBV11-2 and TRBJ2-1 for the parts outside the CDR3, the full variable domain is EAGVAQSPRYKIIEKRQSVAFWCNPISGHATLYWYQQILGQGPKLLIQFQNNGVVDDSQLPKDRFSAERLKGVDSTLKIQPAKLEDSAVYLCASSFSLLAGRSYNEQFFGPGTRLTVL.

The CDR3 region has the DNA TGTGCCAGCAGCAACCGGGGGGAGCAGTTCTTC. Its protein is CASSNRGEQFF. The V and J genes are TRBV9 and TRBJ2-1; TRBD2 might be the D (6 bases). V was pared by 4 bases and J by 10 bases, with 9 bases between. The germline V gene encodes CDR1 SGDLS and CDR2 YYNGEE. This CDR3 is built from 11 residues.

The chain is built from TRBV6-5 and TRBJ2-1, with a weak D call TRBD2 (6 bases). V shed 0 bases and J shed 1 base, with 10 bases lying between them. Germline V gives CDR1 MNHEY, CDR2 SVGAGI. This CDR3 contains 16 residues. The CDR3 DNA follows: TGTGCCAGCAGTTACTCGGGGGGATTATCCTACAATGAGCAGTTCTTC. Its protein is CASSYSGGLSYNEQFF.

This clone was seen only a few times. The chain recombines TRBV7-9 with TRBJ1-1; weak D call: TRBD1 (5 bases). The CDR3 contains 13 residues. Trimming pared 5 bases from V and 4 bases from J, leaving 11 bases between. In germline, CDR1 is SEHNR, CDR2 FQNEAQ (reference sequence). The CDR3 coding sequence is TGTGCCAGCAGCAGGGGAGTTGGCACTGAAGCTTTCTTT. It is translated as CASSRGVGTEAFF. The variable domain in full, with the rest retrieved from reference TRBV7-9 and TRBJ1-1, is DTGVSQNPRHKITKRGQNVTFRCDPISEHNRLYWYRQTLGQGPEFLTYFQNEAQLEKSRLLSDRFSAERPKGSFSTLEIQRTEQGDSAMYLCASSRGVGTEAFFGQGTRLTVV.

The chain carries TRBV5-1 and TRBJ1-4, with 10 bases lining up with TRBD1. Germline CDR1 is SGHRS and CDR2 is YFSETQ. The trim removed 4 bases at V and 8 bases at J, leaving 8 bases unmatched. The CDR3 totals 15 residues. The CDR3 loop reads CASSTGQGGWEKLFF. In DNA form, the CDR3 reads TGCGCCAGCAGCACAGGACAGGGGGGATGGGAAAAACTGTTTTTT.

The chain couples TRBV7-6 to TRBJ2-7; D might be TRBD1 or TRBD2, each matching 5 bases. V was pared by 2 bases and J by 6 bases, with 11 bases between. CDR1 is SGHVS and CDR2 is FNYEAQ in the germline V gene. The CDR3 sequence is 13 residues long. CDR3 in DNA: TGTGCCAGCAGCTTAATGAGGGGCGGCGAGCAGTACTTC. It specifies CASSLMRGGEQYF.

The J gene is TRBJ2-1, the V gene TRBV5-1; TRBD2 agrees at 7 bases. The length of the CDR3 is 15 residues. Germline V gene data show CDR1 as SGHRS and CDR2 as YFSETQ. V lost 2 bases, J lost 3 bases, and 5 bases stayed unmatched. CDR3 sequence reads: CASSFGLDGYNEQFF. In DNA form, the CDR3 reads TGCGCCAGCAGCTTCGGACTAGACGGCTACAATGAGCAGTTCTTC. The full variable domain, in which reference TRBV5-1 and TRBJ2-1 provide the parts outside the CDR3, is KAGVTQTPRYLIKTRGQQVTLSCSPISGHRSVSWYQQTPGQGLQFLFEYFSETQRNKGNFPGRFSGRQFSNSRSEMNVSTLELGDSALYLCASSFGLDGYNEQFFGPGTRLTVL.

The chain links TRBV19 to TRBJ1-1; no clear D. V dropped 5 bases and J dropped 4 bases, with 17 bases sitting between them. The V gene's germline CDR1 is LNHDA and CDR2 SQIVND (reference sequence). This CDR3 is 15 amino acids long. This CDR3 is CASSDPPPSATEAFF. DNA of the CDR3: TGTGCCAGTAGTGATCCTCCACCCTCGGCCACTGAAGCTTTCTTT.

This clone was seen once. This chain connects TRBV7-2 to TRBJ1-1, with D perhaps TRBD1 (5 bases). Per germline, CDR1 SGHTA and CDR2 FQGNSA. V lost 4 bases, J lost 3 bases, and 18 bases lay in between. CDR3 length equals 16 residues. The DNA of the CDR3 is TGTGCCAGCAGCTCTCCCGGGGCGGGCATACACACTGAAGCTTTCTTT. It is translated as CASSSPGAGIHTEAFF.

The chain has TRBV4-1 and TRBJ1-2; tentatively, D is TRBD1 (5 bases). Between the trimmed V and J ends, which lost 3 bases and 3 bases, there was a span of 17 bases. CDR1 MGHRA and CDR2 YSYEKL come from the germline V gene. The CDR3 runs to 16 residues. In nucleotides, the CDR3 is TGCGCCAGCAGCCATCAACACAGGAGTCGAGACTATGGCTACACCTTC. This encodes CASSHQHRSRDYGYTF.

This chain joins TRBV4-1 and TRBJ1-4, with TRBD1 identical over 7 bases. This CDR3 has 16 amino acids. Trimming cost V 3 bases and J 11 bases; bases outside gene matches: 15. CDR1 is MGHRA, CDR2 YSYEKL, per germline. This CDR3 reads CASSHLWQGDNVKLFF. CDR3 in DNA: TGCGCCAGCAGCCACCTCTGGCAGGGGGACAATGTGAAACTGTTTTTT.

The chain carries TRBV5-1 and TRBJ2-3; D call uncertain. V lost 0 bases, J lost 6 bases, and 2 bases lay in between. The germline CDR1 and CDR2 sequences are SGHRS and YFSETQ. The CDR3 totals 11 residues. The CDR3 nucleotides are TGCGCCAGCAGCTTGGGTGATACGCAGTATTTT. Translating gives CASSLGDTQYF.